This TCR beta chain was sequenced for a study of human T cells and chemical hapten exposure. Overall study context: On about 2 cm by about 2 cm of upper inner arm skin, sensitization was performed with 2% DPC. Chiefly female patients presented with alopecia areata, totalis or universalis.

Study-wide results and limits: Expanded TCRs were compared with controls, and the expanded TCRs formed significantly more large CDR3 similarity clusters.

Single cDNA molecules in the library carried unique molecular identifiers attached during preparation. TCRdb passed the RACE reads through MiXCR, listing each CDR3 protein once. The top ten clones hold 1.5% to 2% of a sample with roughly 180,000 distinct CDR3 sequences, about 14% of them seen once. V was cut by 3 bases and J by 8 bases, with 10 bases left in between. Germline lookup yields CDR1 KGHSH and CDR2 LQKENI. CDR3 length: 12 residues. This clonotype was seen only a few times. What it binds is unknown. Time point indicated: patch test 1, 2 weeks after DPC sensitization. Documented treatment: therapeutic diphenylcyclopropenone sensitization with weekly scalp DPC.

The sample here was whole blood, taken in connection with sensitization to the hapten diphenylcyclopropenone (DPC). This receptor was identified in a woman aged 25 to 45 with alopecia areata. Some clones in this sample may be carry-over from other donors' samples. This chain connects TRBV18 to TRBJ1-1; a possible D gene is TRBD1 (5 bases). CDR3: CASSPDRHEAFF. As DNA, the CDR3 is TGTGCCAGCTCACCCGACAGACACGAAGCTTTCTTT.